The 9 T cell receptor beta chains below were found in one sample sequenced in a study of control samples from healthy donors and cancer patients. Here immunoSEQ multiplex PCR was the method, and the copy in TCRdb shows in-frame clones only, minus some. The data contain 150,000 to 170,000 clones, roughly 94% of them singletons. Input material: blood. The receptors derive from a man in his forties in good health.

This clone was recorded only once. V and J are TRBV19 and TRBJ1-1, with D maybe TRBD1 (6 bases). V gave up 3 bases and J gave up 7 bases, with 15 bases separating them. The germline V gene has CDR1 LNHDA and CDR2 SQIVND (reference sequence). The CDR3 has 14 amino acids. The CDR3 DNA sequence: TGTGCCAGTAGTATTACAGGGTTTTTGGATGAAGCTTTCTTT. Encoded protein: CASSITGFLDEAFF.

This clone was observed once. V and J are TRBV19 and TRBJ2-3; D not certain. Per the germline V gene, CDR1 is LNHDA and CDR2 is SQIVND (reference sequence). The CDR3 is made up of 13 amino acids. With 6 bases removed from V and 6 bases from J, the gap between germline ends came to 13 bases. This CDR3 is CASSATDGDTQYF. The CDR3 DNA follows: TGTGCCAGTAGCGCCACGGACGGCGATACGCAGTATTTT.

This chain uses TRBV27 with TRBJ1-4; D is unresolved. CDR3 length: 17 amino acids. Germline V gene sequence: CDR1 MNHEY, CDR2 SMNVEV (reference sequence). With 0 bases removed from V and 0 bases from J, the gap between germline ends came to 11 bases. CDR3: CASSLSGAYATNEKLFF. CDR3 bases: TGTGCCAGCAGTTTATCGGGAGCATATGCAACTAATGAAAAACTGTTTTTT. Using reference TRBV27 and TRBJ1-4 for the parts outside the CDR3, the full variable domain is EAQVTQNPRYLITVTGKKLTVTCSQNMNHEYMSWYRQDPGLGLRQIYYSMNVEVTDKGDVPEGYKVSRKEKRNFPLILESPSPNQTSLYFCASSLSGAYATNEKLFFGSGTQLSVL.

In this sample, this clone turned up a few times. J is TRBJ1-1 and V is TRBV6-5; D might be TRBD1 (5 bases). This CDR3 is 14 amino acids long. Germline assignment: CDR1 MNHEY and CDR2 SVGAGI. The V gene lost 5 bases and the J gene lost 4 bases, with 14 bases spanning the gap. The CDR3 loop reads CASSPGVRGTEAFF. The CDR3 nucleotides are TGTGCCAGCAGTCCCGGGGTAAGGGGCACTGAAGCTTTCTTT.

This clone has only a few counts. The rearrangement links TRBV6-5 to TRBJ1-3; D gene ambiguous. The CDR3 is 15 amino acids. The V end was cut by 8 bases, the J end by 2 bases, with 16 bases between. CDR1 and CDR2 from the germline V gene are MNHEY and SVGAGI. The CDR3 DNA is TGTGCCAGCGCCCCGAGGGATAGAGCTGGAAACACCATATATTTT. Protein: CASAPRDRAGNTIYF.

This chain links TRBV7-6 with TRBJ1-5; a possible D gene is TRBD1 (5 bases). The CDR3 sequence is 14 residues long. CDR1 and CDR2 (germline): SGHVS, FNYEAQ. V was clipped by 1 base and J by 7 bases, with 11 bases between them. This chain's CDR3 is CASSLGGREQPQHF. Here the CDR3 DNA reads TGTGCCAGCAGCTTAGGGGGCAGGGAGCAGCCCCAGCATTTT.

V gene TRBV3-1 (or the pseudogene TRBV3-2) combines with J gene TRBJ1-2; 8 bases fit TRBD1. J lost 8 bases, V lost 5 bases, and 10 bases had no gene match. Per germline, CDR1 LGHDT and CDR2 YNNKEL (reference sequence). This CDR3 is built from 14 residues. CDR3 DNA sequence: TGTGCCAGCAGCGCACGGACAGGGTCTCAGGGCTACACCTTC. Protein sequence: CASSARTGSQGYTF.

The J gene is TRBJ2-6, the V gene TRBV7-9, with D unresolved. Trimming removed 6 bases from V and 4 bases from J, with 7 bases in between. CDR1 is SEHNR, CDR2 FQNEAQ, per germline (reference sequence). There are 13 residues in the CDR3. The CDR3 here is CASRKSGANVLTF. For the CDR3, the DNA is TGTGCCAGCAGGAAATCGGGGGCCAACGTCCTGACTTTC. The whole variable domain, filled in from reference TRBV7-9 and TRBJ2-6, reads DTGVSQNPRHKITKRGQNVTFRCDPISEHNRLYWYRQTLGQGPEFLTYFQNEAQLEKSRLLSDRFSAERPKGSFSTLEIQRTEQGDSAMYLCASRKSGANVLTFGAGSRLTVL.

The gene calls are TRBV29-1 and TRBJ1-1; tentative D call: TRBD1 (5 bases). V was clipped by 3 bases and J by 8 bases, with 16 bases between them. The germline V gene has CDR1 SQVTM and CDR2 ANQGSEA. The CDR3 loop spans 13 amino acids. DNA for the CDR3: TGCAGCGTTGATGGGGACGGTTTAACGGAAGCTTTCTTT. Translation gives CSVDGDGLTEAFF.